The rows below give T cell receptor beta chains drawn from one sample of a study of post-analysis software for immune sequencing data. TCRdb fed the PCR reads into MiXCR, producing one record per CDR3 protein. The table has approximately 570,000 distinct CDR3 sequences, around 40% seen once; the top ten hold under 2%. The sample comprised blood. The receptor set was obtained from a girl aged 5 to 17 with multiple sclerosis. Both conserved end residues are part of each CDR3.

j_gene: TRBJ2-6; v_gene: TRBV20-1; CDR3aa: CSAPGSNSGANVLTF
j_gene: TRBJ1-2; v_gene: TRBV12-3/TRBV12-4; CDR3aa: CASSPPGGYGYTF
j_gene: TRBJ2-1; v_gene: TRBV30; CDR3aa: CAWSVRVMPFF
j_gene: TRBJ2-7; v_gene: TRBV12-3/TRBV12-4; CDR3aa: CASSNGQLAQYF
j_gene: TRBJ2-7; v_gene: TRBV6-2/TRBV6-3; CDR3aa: CASSLIAGASYEQYF
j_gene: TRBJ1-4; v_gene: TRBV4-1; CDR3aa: CASSQEGWGEKLFF
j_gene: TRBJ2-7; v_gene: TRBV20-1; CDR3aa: CSAETSGRYYEQYF
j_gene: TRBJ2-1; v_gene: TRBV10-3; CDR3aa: CAISEPGHSAPSSSGGYNEQFF
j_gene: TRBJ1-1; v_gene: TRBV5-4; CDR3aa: CASSLGRTGRNTEAFF
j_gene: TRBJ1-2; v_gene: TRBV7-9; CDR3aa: CASSPKHYRGPHYGYTF
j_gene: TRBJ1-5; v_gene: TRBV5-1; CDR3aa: CASSFIGGYNQPQHF
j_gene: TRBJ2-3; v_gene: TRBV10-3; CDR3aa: CAISPTQREGSFLDTQYF
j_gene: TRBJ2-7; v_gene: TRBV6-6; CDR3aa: CASNHPGDSEQYF
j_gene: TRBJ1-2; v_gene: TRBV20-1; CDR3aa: CSASRATGYTF
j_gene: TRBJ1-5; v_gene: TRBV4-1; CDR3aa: CASSGGQGSQPQHF
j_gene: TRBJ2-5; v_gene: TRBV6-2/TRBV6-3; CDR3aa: CASRNLRKLQETQYF
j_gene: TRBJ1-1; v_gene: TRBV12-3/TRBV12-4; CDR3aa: CASSLHRGRFTEAFF
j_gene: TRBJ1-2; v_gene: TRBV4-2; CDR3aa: CASSQPKEGYGYTF